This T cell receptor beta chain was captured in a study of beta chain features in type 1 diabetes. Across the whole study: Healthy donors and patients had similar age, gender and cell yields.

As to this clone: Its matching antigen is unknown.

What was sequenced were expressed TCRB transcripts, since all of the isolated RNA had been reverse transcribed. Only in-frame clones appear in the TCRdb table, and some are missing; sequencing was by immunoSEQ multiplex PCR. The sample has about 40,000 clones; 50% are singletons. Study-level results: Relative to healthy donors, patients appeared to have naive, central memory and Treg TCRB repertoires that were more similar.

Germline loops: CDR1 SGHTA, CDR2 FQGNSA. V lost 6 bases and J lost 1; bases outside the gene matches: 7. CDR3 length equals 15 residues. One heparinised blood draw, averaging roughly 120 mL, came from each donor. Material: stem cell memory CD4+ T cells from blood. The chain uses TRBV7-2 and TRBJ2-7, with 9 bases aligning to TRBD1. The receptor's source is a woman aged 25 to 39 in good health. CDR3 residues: CASSSDRGVSYEQYF. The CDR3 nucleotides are TGTGCCAGCAGTTCGGACAGGGGAGTTTCCTACGAGCAGTACTTC.